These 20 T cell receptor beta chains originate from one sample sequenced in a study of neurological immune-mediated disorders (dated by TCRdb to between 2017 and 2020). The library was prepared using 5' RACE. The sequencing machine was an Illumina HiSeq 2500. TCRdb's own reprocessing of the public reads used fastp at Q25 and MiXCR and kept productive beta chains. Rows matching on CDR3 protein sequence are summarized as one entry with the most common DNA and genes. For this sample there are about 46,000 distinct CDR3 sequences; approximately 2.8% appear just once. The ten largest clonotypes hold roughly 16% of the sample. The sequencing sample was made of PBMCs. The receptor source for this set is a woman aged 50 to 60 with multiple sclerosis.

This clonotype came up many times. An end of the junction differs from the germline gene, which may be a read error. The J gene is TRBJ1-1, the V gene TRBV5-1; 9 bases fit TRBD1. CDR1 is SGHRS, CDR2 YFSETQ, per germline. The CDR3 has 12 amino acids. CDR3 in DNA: TGCGACAGCAGCAGGACAGGGGCTGAAGCTTTCTTT. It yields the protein CDSSRTGAEAFF.

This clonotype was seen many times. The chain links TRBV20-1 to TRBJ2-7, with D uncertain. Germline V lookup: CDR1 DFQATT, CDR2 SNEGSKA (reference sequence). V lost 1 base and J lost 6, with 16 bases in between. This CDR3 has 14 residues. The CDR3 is CSARVSRFLTEQYF. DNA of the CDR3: TGCAGTGCTAGAGTTTCCCGTTTCTTGACCGAGCAGTACTTC.

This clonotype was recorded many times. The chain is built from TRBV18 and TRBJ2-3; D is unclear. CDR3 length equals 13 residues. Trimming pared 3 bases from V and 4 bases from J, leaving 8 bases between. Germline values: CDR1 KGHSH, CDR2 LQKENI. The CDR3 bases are TGTGCCAGCTCACCTTCAGACCCAGATACGCAGTATTTT. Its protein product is CASSPSDPDTQYF.

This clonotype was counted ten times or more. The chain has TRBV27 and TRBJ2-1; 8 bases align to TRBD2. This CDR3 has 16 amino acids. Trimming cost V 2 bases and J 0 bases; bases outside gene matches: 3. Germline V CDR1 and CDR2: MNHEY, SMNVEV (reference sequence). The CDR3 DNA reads TGTGCCAGCAGTTTAGGTGCGGGAGGCTCCTACAATGAGCAGTTCTTC. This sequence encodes CASSLGAGGSYNEQFF.

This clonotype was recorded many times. In DNA form, the CDR3 reads TGCAGTGCTAGAATTAGACTAGGCCGCACAGATACGCAGTATTTT. Its translation: CSARIRLGRTDTQYF. The rearrangement uses TRBV20-1 and TRBJ2-3; possibly TRBD2 for D (6 bases). V dropped 2 bases and J dropped 1 base, with 13 bases sitting between them. Looked up from germline, CDR1 is DFQATT and CDR2 is SNEGSKA (reference sequence). This CDR3 spans 15 amino acids.

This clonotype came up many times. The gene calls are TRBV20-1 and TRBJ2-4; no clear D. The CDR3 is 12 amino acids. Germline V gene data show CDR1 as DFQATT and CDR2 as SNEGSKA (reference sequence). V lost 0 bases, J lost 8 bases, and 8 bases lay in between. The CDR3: CSAREPADIQYF. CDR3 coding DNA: TGCAGTGCTAGAGAACCAGCAGACATTCAGTACTTC.

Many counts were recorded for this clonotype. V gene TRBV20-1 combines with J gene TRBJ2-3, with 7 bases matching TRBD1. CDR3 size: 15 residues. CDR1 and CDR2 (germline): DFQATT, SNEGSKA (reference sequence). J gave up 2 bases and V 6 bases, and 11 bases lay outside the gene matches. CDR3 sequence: CSAPGGVGHTDTQYF. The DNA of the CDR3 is TGCAGTGCGCCAGGGGGAGTTGGACACACAGATACGCAGTATTTT.

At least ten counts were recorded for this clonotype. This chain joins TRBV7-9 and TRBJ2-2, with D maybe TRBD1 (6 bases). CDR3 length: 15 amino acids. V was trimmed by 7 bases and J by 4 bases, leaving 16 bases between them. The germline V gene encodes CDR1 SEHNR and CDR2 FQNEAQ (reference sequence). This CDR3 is CASTLFRGATGELFF. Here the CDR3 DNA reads TGTGCCAGCACCCTTTTCAGGGGTGCCACCGGGGAGCTGTTTTTT.

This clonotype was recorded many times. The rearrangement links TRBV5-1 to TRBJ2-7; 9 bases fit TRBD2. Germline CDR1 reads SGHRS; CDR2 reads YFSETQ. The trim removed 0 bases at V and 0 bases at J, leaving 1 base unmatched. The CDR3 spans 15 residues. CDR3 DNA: TGCGCCAGCAGCTTGGGACTAGCGGCCTCCTACGAGCAGTACTTC. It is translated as CASSLGLAASYEQYF.

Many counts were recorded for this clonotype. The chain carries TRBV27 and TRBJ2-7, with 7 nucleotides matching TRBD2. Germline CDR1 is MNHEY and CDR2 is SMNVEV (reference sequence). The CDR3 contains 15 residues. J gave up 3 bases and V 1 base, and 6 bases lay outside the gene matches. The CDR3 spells CASSLFQTGGYEQYF. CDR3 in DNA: TGTGCCAGCAGTTTATTTCAAACGGGAGGCTACGAGCAGTACTTC.

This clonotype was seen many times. The CDR3 region has the DNA TGTGCCAGCAGCTATACAGGGCCTGGGGCCAACGTCCTGACTTTC. This sequence encodes CASSYTGPGANVLTF. This chain links TRBV7-3 with TRBJ2-6; possibly TRBD1 for D (6 bases). With 4 bases removed from V and 2 bases from J, the gap between germline ends came to 9 bases. The CDR3 runs 15 residues. CDR1 and CDR2 from the germline V gene are SGHTA and FQGTGA.

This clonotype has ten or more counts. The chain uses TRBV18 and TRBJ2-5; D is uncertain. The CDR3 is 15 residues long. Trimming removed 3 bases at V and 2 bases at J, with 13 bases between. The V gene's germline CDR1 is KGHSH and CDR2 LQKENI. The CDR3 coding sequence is TGTGCCAGCTCACCGCCTGGGATCAAACAAGAGACCCAGTACTTC. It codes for CASSPPGIKQETQYF.

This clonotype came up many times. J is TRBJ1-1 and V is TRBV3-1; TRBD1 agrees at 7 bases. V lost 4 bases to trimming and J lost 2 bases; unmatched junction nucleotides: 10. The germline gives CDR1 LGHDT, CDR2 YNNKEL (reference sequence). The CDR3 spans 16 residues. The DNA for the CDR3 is TGTGCCAGCAGCCTCATCGCCGGGACAGTCAACACTGAAGCTTTCTTT. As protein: CASSLIAGTVNTEAFF. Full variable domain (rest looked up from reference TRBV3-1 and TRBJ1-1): DTAVSQTPKYLVTQMGNDKSIKCEQNLGHDTMYWYKQDSKKFLKIMFSYNNKELIINETVPNRFSPKSPDKAHLNLHINSLELGDSAVYFCASSLIAGTVNTEAFFGQGTRLTVV.

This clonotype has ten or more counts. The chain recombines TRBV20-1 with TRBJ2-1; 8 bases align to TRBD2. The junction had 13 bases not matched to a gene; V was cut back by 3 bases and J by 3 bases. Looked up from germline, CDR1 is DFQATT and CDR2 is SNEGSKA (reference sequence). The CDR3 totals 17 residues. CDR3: CSASFLGGRPLYNEQFF. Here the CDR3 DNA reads TGCAGTGCTAGTTTTTTGGGCGGGAGGCCTCTCTACAATGAGCAGTTCTTC.

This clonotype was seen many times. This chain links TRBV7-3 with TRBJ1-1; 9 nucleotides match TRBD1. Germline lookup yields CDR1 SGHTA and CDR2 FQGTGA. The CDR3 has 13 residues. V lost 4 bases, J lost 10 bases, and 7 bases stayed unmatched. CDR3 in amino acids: CASSSRTGVGAFF. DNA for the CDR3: TGTGCCAGCAGCTCGCGGACAGGGGTCGGAGCTTTCTTT. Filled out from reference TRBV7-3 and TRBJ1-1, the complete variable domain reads GAGVSQTPSNKVTEKGKYVELRCDPISGHTALYWYRQSLGQGPEFLIYFQGTGAADDSGLPNDRFFAVRPEGSVSTLKIQRTERGDSAVYLCASSSRTGVGAFFGQGTRLTVV.

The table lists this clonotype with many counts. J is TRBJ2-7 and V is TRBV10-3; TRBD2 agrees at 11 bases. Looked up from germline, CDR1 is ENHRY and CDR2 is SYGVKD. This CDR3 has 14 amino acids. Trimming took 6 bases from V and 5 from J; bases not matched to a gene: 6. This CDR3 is CAISQTSGIDEQYF. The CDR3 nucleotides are TGTGCCATCAGCCAGACTAGCGGGATAGACGAGCAGTACTTC.

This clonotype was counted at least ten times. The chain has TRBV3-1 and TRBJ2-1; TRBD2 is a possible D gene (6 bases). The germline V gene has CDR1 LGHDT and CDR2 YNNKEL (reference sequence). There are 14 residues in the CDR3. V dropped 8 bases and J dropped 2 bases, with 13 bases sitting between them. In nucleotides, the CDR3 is TGTGCCAGCGCGGATGGGGGGACCTACAATGAGCAGTTCTTC. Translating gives CASADGGTYNEQFF.

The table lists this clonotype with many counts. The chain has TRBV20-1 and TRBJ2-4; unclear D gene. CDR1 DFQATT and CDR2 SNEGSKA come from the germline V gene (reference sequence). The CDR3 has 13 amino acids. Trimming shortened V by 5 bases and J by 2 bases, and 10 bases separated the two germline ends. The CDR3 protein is CSAYGRSKNIQYF. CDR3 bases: TGCAGTGCTTACGGCCGTTCCAAAAACATTCAGTACTTC.

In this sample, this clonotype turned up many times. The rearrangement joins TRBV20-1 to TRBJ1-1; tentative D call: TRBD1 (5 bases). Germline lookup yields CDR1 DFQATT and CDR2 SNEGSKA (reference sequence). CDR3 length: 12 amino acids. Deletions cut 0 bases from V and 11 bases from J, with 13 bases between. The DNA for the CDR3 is TGCAGTGCTAGAGATGGGGCCGCCTCGGCTTTCTTT. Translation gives CSARDGAASAFF.

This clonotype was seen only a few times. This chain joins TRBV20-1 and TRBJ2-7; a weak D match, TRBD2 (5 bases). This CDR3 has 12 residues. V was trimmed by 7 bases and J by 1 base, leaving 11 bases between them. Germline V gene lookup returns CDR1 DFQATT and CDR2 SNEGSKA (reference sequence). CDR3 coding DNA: TGCAGTGATCGCAGGAGGTCCTACGAGCAGTACTTC. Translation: CSDRRRSYEQYF.